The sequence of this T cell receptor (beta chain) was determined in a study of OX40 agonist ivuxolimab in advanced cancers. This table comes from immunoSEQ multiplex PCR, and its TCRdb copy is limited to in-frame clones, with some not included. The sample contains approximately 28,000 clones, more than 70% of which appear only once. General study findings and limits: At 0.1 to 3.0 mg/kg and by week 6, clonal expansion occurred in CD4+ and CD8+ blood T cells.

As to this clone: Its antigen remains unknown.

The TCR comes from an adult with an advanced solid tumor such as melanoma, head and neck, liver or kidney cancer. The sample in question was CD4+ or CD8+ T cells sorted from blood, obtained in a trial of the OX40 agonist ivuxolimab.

The CDR3 sequence is CASSYYGGGALDTQYF. The CDR3, as DNA: TGTGCCAGCAGTTACTACGGCGGGGGGGCCTTAGATACGCAGTATTTT. V is TRBV6-6 and J is TRBJ2-3; 9 nucleotides line up with TRBD2. CDR3 length equals 16 residues. Germline V gene sequence: CDR1 MNHNY, CDR2 SVGAGI (reference sequence). V gave up 1 base and J gave up 5 bases; unmatched junction bases: 7.